This T cell receptor beta chain was profiled in a study of brain T cells in children with intractable seizures. Study-wide results and caveats: Only CDR3 sequence similarity suggested viral specificity, without known HCMV serostatus.

Using immunoSEQ multiplex PCR, the repertoire was profiled, and TCRdb retains in-frame clones only, with some absent. The profile covers tens of thousands of clones, with 80% to 95% appearing a single time and approximately 6% taken by the ten largest. Of note for this clone: Its target is unknown.

Trimming removed 5 bases at V and 5 bases at J, with 13 bases between. The germline V gene encodes CDR1 SGHKS and CDR2 YYEKEE (reference sequence). The CDR3 length is 13 residues. The chain is built from TRBV5-5 and TRBJ1-1, with a weak D call TRBD1 (5 bases). The sequences come from peripheral blood, collected at surgery. The receptor was isolated from a girl aged 2 to 10 with tuberous sclerosis and intractable seizures. The CDR3 region has the DNA TGTGCCAGCAGGTCTGAGGGGCGGACTGAAGCTTTCTTT. Protein product: CASRSEGRTEAFF.